This T cell receptor (beta chain) was found in a study of identical twins (dated by TCRdb to about 2016). Turning to the overall study: TCR alpha and beta repertoires from monozygotic twins, unrelated adults of various ages and cord blood were deep-sequenced to test whether fetal clonotypes persist. Replicate twin experiments were performed at different times using different library preparation protocols to rule out contamination. What the study reported, not specific to this receptor: Fewer insertions were carried by abundant cord blood beta clonotypes; a weaker similar trend was observed in young adult naive repertoires, while no such trend was observed in memory repertoires. In beta out-of-frame sequences, excess twin sharing was weaker, because having fewer shared sequences lowered the signal-to-noise ratio. Zero-insertion analyses could be partly confounded by invariant T cells such as MAIT and iNKT, although diverse VJ usage argued against such confounding for most clonotypes. Recombination models systematically underestimated out-of-frame TCR alpha sharing in monozygotic twins but agreed with sharing between unrelated individuals. Compared with coincidental sharing between unrelated individuals, out-of-frame TCR alpha sequences shared between twins had an excess of sequences with low generation probability. Conclusions relied on cross-sectional statistical analysis, since the same donors could not be followed over many years.

The CDR3 covers 14 residues, taking in both the cysteine and the phenylalanine. The DNA shown is the 42-base CDR3, in frame from base 1. Trimming takes 6 bases off V and 5 bases off J; junction bases not matched to a gene: 5. The method behind the library was 5' RACE. Instrument used: Illumina HiSeq 2000. Template switching added a universal primer binding site, and the final cDNA carried a unique molecular identifier that allowed TCR cDNA molecules to be counted accurately. Specific primers in the conserved constant-segment region were used to synthesize first-strand cDNA for the TCR alpha and beta chains. Each cDNA library was double barcoded, with a SMART-Mk sample barcode plus Illumina barcodes, to control for contamination. Two successive PCR steps introduced TruSeq adapter sequences along with Illumina sample barcodes. The Illumina HiSeq platform was used with custom primers to sequence TCR alpha and beta cDNA libraries. On the authors' methods: Raw reads were processed with MiGEC to extract unique molecular identifiers, and MiXCR was used to determine CDR3 positions. For each individual, recombination models were inferred using an EM algorithm with the repgenHMM and IGoR tools. Shared clonotype analysis was performed with the tcR package in R, normalizing sharing by the product of cloneset sizes. To study raw recombination without the effects of thymic and clonal selection, out-of-frame nonproductive sequences were analyzed. TCRdb reanalyzed the raw reads on its own, using fastp at Q25 for trimming and MiXCR for clone calling, and kept in-frame beta chains. CDR3 protein duplicates are merged, each entry listing the most common genes and DNA. These V and J calls derive from TCRdb rather than the authors' analysis. The sample table shows 550,000 to 700,000 distinct CDR3 sequences, and about 20% are seen once. Of the sample, about 4.5% is held by the ten largest clones.

Every donor was a healthy Caucasian. Three pairs of female monozygotic twins, all aged about 18 to 30 years, made up the twin cohort. RNA for TCR libraries was isolated from peripheral blood mononuclear cells. Only a few counts were recorded for this clonotype. Its binding antigen is unknown. The record has no base qualities; no much larger clone is one base away. These same data were also listed under a study on T cells expressing NK-cell markers. Looking at the second paper: Three sorted T-cell subsets (CD3+CD56+NKG2C+, CD3+CD56+NKG2C- and CD3+CD56-NKG2C+) from fewer than 10 donors had their TCR beta-chain repertoires profiled. Seven of the eight sequenced donors were HCMV-seropositive and one was HCMV-seronegative. In several experiments an anti-gammadeltaTCR antibody was added to restrict sorting to alphabetaTCR-expressing T cells. In over 5 donors, the dominant CD3+CD56+NKG2C+ clonotypes were among the top 10 CD8+ clonotypes and accounted for 1.0-7.0% of CD8+ T cells. Those dominant clonotypes were again the most abundant among CD3+CD56-NKG2C+ cells in a handful of donors, at about 28.3-65%. Whether the expanded NKG2C-expressing T cell clones were specific for HCMV antigens was left unclear. The eight sequenced donors were randomly selected healthy volunteers, three men and five women. HCMV-specific IgG was detected in serum with a commercial ELISA kit to determine HCMV serostatus. For several donors, bulk peripheral blood T-cell repertoires were additionally sequenced from unsorted PBMC. MIGEC handled demultiplexing of the reads and grouping by UMI, while MiTCR was used to assemble and quantify clonotypes. To exclude erroneous sequences, only TCR cDNA sequences supported by at least two reads were retained. The tcR package was used for downstream repertoire analysis, and clonotypes were matched across fractions by CDR3 nucleotide sequence plus V segment. Antigen specificity was annotated against VDJdb with VDJmatch, allowing one amino acid substitution in CDR3.

Sequenced input: PBMCs. The chain is encoded by TRBV12-3 or TRBV12-4 joined to TRBJ2-2; 8 central bases correspond to TRBD1. The sequence was collected from a woman younger than 30 in good health. The CDR3 corresponds to CASRQGVRTGELFF. The DNA reads as follows: TGTGCCAGCAGACAGGGGGTGAGAACCGGGGAGCTGTTTTTT.